This T cell receptor (beta chain) was recovered during a study of T cell repertoires in cytomegalovirus infection. Study-level information: A matching HLA type, together with CMV infection, was signaled by public TCR beta signatures.

MiXCR, applied by TCRdb to the reads, yields one record per CDR3 protein. The data contain approximately 260,000 distinct CDR3 sequences, over 15% of them seen just once; the ten biggest clones take up about half. This clonotype was seen a few times. The specimen sequenced was CD8+ T cells from PBMCs. This receptor was taken from a human donor in good health (CMV status not recorded). Some clones in this sample may be carry-over from other donors' samples.

The CDR3 nucleotides are TGTGCCAGCGTTAGCGGGTCCTACGAGCAGTACTTC. Amino acids: CASVSGSYEQYF. V is TRBV2 and J is TRBJ2-7; 7 bases match TRBD2. J lost 1 base, V lost 8 bases, and 2 bases had no gene match. This CDR3 is built from 12 residues. Germline CDR1 reads SNHLY; CDR2 reads FYNNEI. The variable domain in full, with the rest retrieved from reference TRBV2 and TRBJ2-7, is EPEVTQTPSHQVTQMGQEVILRCVPISNHLYFYWYRQILGQKVEFLVSFYNNEISEKSEIFDDQFSVERPDGSNFTLKIRSTKLEDSAMYFCASVSGSYEQYFGPGTRLTVT.